This TCR beta chain was sequenced for a study of T cell repertoires in cytomegalovirus infection. Study summary: In the study, CMV epitopes included recently identified HLA-C-restricted and well-studied HLA-B-restricted ones. It can be stated that public TCR beta signatures indicated CMV infection as well as a matching HLA type. Whole-study results and caveats: HLA-C-restricted CMV-specific TCR beta clonotypes prevailed in the ex vivo response. Summed public TCR beta family frequency identified CMV carriers bearing the relevant HLA.

From the reads, TCRdb called clonotypes with MiXCR, one entry per CDR3 protein. The sample holds about 770,000 distinct CDR3 sequences, 25% to 30% seen once. To note about this clonotype: Antigen specificity is unknown.

The germline CDR1 and CDR2 sequences are MNHEY and SMNVEV (reference sequence). CDR3 length: 12 amino acids. V was pared by 5 bases and J by 11 bases, with 13 bases between. The clonotype was recovered from a human donor in good health (CMV status not recorded). Some clones in this sample may be carry-over from other donors' samples. The sample was cultured CD8+ T cells from PBMCs, taken from culture after CMV antigen stimulation. The chain joins TRBV27 to TRBJ1-5; D perhaps matches TRBD1 (5 bases). CDR3 in DNA: TGTGCCAGCAGTAGAGGCAGGGCGGCCCAGCATTTT. This encodes CASSRGRAAQHF.